This entry lists 17 T cell receptor beta chains sequenced from one sample in a study of control samples from healthy donors and cancer patients (dated by TCRdb to the early 2020s). Receptor amplification or capture employed the immunoSEQ multiplex PCR assay. TCRdb limited this immuneACCESS table to in-frame rearrangements with V and J called. A share of clones is missing; checked studies link under half to unresolved V genes, and the rest is unexplained. A total of about 120,000 clones appear in this sample, approximately 88% of them only once. Approximately 3.2% of the sample is taken by the ten largest. The sample consisted of blood. The receptor set was obtained from a man aged 40-50 years in good health.

The chain uses TRBV9 and TRBJ2-3, with D tentatively TRBD1 or TRBD2 (6 bases each). Looked up from germline, CDR1 is SGDLS and CDR2 is YYNGEE. The CDR3 has 16 residues. The V end was cut by 0 bases, the J end by 0 bases, with 11 bases between. The CDR3 loop reads CASSVGGGLSTDTQYF. Here the CDR3 DNA reads TGTGCCAGCAGCGTAGGAGGGGGGCTCAGCACAGATACGCAGTATTTT. The entire variable domain, with the rest obtained from reference TRBV9 and TRBJ2-3, is as follows: DSGVTQTPKHLITATGQRVTLRCSPRSGDLSVYWYQQSLDQGLQFLIQYYNGEERAKGNILERFSAQQFPDLHSELNLSSLELGDSALYFCASSVGGGLSTDTQYFGPGTRLTVL.

J is TRBJ2-1 and V is TRBV5-1; 8 bases match TRBD2. Germline CDR1 SGHRS, CDR2 YFSETQ. V lost 4 bases, J lost 0 bases, and 15 bases stayed unmatched. The CDR3 is 19 amino acids. The CDR3 DNA reads TGCGCCAGCAGCAACCCATCCAGCGGGGGCCGAAGCTCCTACAATGAGCAGTTCTTC. This sequence encodes CASSNPSSGGRSSYNEQFF.

V is TRBV24-1 and J is TRBJ1-5; D remains unclear. The CDR3 has 13 residues. CDR1 and CDR2 (germline): KGHDR, SFDVKD. V dropped 9 bases and J dropped 4 bases, with 12 bases sitting between them. CDR3 loop: CATGPGLNQPQHF. The CDR3 bases are TGTGCCACCGGGCCTGGGTTAAATCAGCCCCAGCATTTT.

In its sample, this clone was seen once. The chain is built from TRBV10-2 and TRBJ2-2, with a tentative D call TRBD1 (5 bases). CDR3 length equals 15 residues. The V end lost 3 bases, the J end lost 5 bases, and 13 bases lay between the germline ends. Germline V gives CDR1 WSHSY, CDR2 SAAADI. The CDR3 DNA follows: TGCGCCAGCAGTGACCAAGGGGTCGGGACCGGGGAGCTGTTTTTT. Amino acids: CASSDQGVGTGELFF.

This chain joins TRBV10-3 and TRBJ1-1, with D perhaps matching TRBD1 (6 bases). CDR3 length equals 15 residues. CDR1 and CDR2 from the germline V gene are ENHRY and SYGVKD. Trimming removed 3 bases at V and 1 base at J, with 12 bases between. CDR3 residues: CAISDRKGQNTEAFF. The CDR3 bases are TGTGCCATCAGTGACCGCAAGGGACAGAACACTGAAGCTTTCTTT.

The V and J genes are TRBV4-2 and TRBJ1-5; D remains unclear. CDR3 length equals 13 residues. The germline V gene encodes CDR1 LGHNA and CDR2 YNFKEQ. The V and J ends lost 1 base and 3 bases respectively, with 4 bases between them. CDR3 residues: CASSQVLNQPQHF. The CDR3 nucleotides are TGTGCCAGCAGCCAAGTGCTCAATCAGCCCCAGCATTTT.

The V gene is TRBV5-1, the J gene TRBJ2-3, with 7 bases identical to TRBD2. The CDR3 is 14 amino acids. V gave up 4 bases and J gave up 4 bases; unmatched junction bases: 6. Looked up from germline, CDR1 is SGHRS and CDR2 is YFSETQ. The CDR3 reads CASSTSDGADTQYF. The CDR3 coding sequence is TGCGCCAGCAGCACTAGCGATGGTGCAGATACGCAGTATTTT.

The rearrangement links TRBV21-1 to TRBJ1-1; TRBD1 is taken as the D call from the table, unchecked against the DNA. TRBV21-1 corresponds to a pseudogene. CDR3 length: 12 amino acids. This chain's CDR3 is CASHKGANEAFF. CDR3 coding DNA: TGTGCCAGCCATAAGGGGGCAAATGAAGCTTTCTTT.

In this sample, this clone turned up once. The rearrangement uses TRBV7-8 and TRBJ2-1; no firm D call. CDR1 and CDR2 (germline): SGHVS, FQNEAQ. This CDR3 region has 14 residues. V was shortened by 5 bases and J by 7 bases, with 15 bases between the two germline ends. CDR3 bases: TGTGCCAGCAGCGCCGCGGTAGATTCTAATGAGCAGTTCTTC. Protein: CASSAAVDSNEQFF.

The chain carries TRBV6-2 or TRBV6-3 and TRBJ1-2; 7 bases are shared with TRBD1. Trimming removed 5 bases from V and 3 bases from J; junction bases left unmatched: 6. CDR3 size: 14 residues. Germline CDR1 is MNHEY and CDR2 is SVGEGT. For the CDR3, the DNA is TGTGCCAGCAGTCTAACAGGGGATTACTATGGCTACACCTTC. Translated, it gives CASSLTGDYYGYTF.

The chain employs TRBV6-6 and TRBJ1-1; weak D call: TRBD1 (5 bases). This CDR3 contains 13 residues. CDR1 and CDR2 (germline): MNHNY, SVGAGI (reference sequence). The V gene lost 4 bases and the J gene lost 4 bases, with 10 bases spanning the gap. The CDR3 loop reads CASSLRRATEAFF. CDR3 in DNA: TGTGCCAGCAGTTTGCGCAGGGCCACTGAAGCTTTCTTT.

The J gene is TRBJ1-1, the V gene TRBV3-1 (or the pseudogene TRBV3-2); maybe TRBD1 (5 bases). V lost 0 bases and J 4 bases, leaving 9 bases between the germline ends. CDR3 length equals 14 residues. CDR1 is LGHDT and CDR2 is YNNKEL in the germline V gene (reference sequence). The CDR3: CASSQDFGGTEAFF. The DNA of the CDR3 is TGTGCCAGCAGCCAAGATTTTGGGGGCACTGAAGCTTTCTTT.

The V gene is TRBV5-5, the J gene TRBJ1-1, with a possible D match to TRBD1 (6 bases). CDR1 and CDR2 (germline): SGHKS, YYEKEE (reference sequence). The CDR3 totals 13 residues. Trimming left V 1 base short and J 7 bases short, with 11 bases between. The CDR3 spells CASSLYVQGEAFF. In DNA form, the CDR3 reads TGTGCCAGCAGCTTGTATGTACAGGGTGAAGCTTTCTTT.

The J gene is TRBJ2-7, the V gene TRBV6-5, with 8 bases matching TRBD1. The CDR3 is 14 amino acids. Germline CDR1 and CDR2: MNHEY and SVGAGI. The V gene end was trimmed by 6 bases and the J gene end by 3 bases; junction bases not matched to a gene: 7. CDR3 protein: CASSIQGAFYEQYF. The CDR3 nucleotides are TGTGCCAGCAGCATCCAGGGGGCTTTCTACGAGCAGTACTTC.

V usage is TRBV19 and J usage is TRBJ2-5, with no clear D. V was clipped by 2 bases and J by 3 bases, with 10 bases between them. The germline gives CDR1 LNHDA, CDR2 SQIVND (reference sequence). The CDR3 has 14 amino acids. The CDR3 nucleotides read TGTGCCAGTAGTATATTTGGCAGAGAAGAGACCCAGTACTTC. Protein product: CASSIFGREETQYF.

V is TRBV9 and J is TRBJ2-1, with D possibly being TRBD2 (6 bases). Germline CDR1 is SGDLS and CDR2 is YYNGEE. The ends were cut back, 1 base at V and 3 bases at J, with 11 bases in the middle. CDR3 length: 15 residues. CDR3 loop: CASSVTGVIYNEQFF. CDR3 DNA sequence: TGTGCCAGCAGCGTAACGGGGGTGATCTACAATGAGCAGTTCTTC.

This chain links TRBV24-1 with TRBJ1-5; perhaps TRBD1 as D (5 bases). Trimming pared 8 bases from V and 4 bases from J, leaving 8 bases between. CDR3 length equals 12 residues. Per germline, CDR1 KGHDR and CDR2 SFDVKD. The CDR3 loop is CATNTGNQPQHF. The CDR3 bases are TGTGCCACCAACACAGGTAATCAGCCCCAGCATTTT.